This is a list of T cell receptor beta chains from one sample in a study of shared clonotypes between healthy human individuals. Libraries were prepared by immunoSEQ multiplex PCR; TCRdb keeps only in-frame clonotypes and omits some of them. The table has 850,000 to 1,100,000 clones, roughly 80% seen once. The source material was memory CD4+ T cells from PBMCs. All receptors derive from a young man in good health. Some clones in this sample may be carry-over from other donors' samples. The CDR3 runs from the conserved cysteine through the conserved F or W. A D gene is named only where the DNA matches it firmly. Some rows have no size entry. The others give once, few or many, or a class for an expanded clone.

abundance: NA; d_gene: NA; v_gene: TRBV28; j_gene: TRBJ2-1; CDR3aa: CASQYHQSYNEQFF; CDR3nt: TGTGCCAGCCAATACCACCAGTCCTACAATGAGCAGTTCTTC
abundance: NA; d_gene: NA; v_gene: TRBV9; j_gene: TRBJ2-7; CDR3aa: CASSADTFTYEQYF; CDR3nt: TGTGCCAGCAGCGCGGACACCTTTACCTACGAGCAGTACTTC
abundance: NA; d_gene: NA; v_gene: TRBV6-1; j_gene: TRBJ2-4; CDR3aa: CASGGRGIAKNIQYF; CDR3nt: TGTGCCAGCGGGGGGAGAGGGATAGCCAAAAACATTCAGTACTTC
abundance: NA; d_gene: TRBD1; v_gene: TRBV18; j_gene: TRBJ1-2; CDR3aa: CASSGTGTGKYGYTF; CDR3nt: TGTGCCAGCTCCGGAACCGGGACAGGGAAATATGGCTACACCTTC
abundance: NA; d_gene: NA; v_gene: TRBV27; j_gene: TRBJ1-4; CDR3aa: CASRPRLGKEEKLFF; CDR3nt: TGTGCCAGCAGGCCCCGCCTGGGCAAGGAGGAAAAACTGTTTTTT
abundance: few; d_gene: TRBD2; v_gene: TRBV11-2; j_gene: TRBJ2-1; CDR3aa: CASSPRLAKTYNEQFF; CDR3nt: TGTGCCAGCAGCCCAAGACTAGCGAAGACCTACAATGAGCAGTTCTTC
abundance: NA; d_gene: NA; v_gene: TRBV9; j_gene: TRBJ2-1; CDR3aa: CASSGDQLLNEQFF; CDR3nt: TGTGCCAGCAGCGGGGACCAACTCCTCAATGAGCAGTTCTTC
abundance: NA; d_gene: TRBD2; v_gene: TRBV6-6; j_gene: TRBJ2-1; CDR3aa: CASTTSGGSGNEQFF; CDR3nt: TGTGCCAGCACCACGAGCGGGGGGTCAGGTAATGAGCAGTTCTTC
abundance: once; d_gene: NA; v_gene: TRBV6-6; j_gene: TRBJ1-2; CDR3aa: CASNDAGGYTF; CDR3nt: TGTGCCAGCAATGACGCGGGTGGCTACACCTTC
abundance: NA; d_gene: NA; v_gene: TRBV28; j_gene: TRBJ2-7; CDR3aa: CASSRTRIQGPEQYF; CDR3nt: TGTGCCAGCAGCCGAACTCGTATACAGGGACCCGAGCAGTACTTC
abundance: once; d_gene: NA; v_gene: TRBV29-1; j_gene: TRBJ2-5; CDR3aa: CSVVRQGGEETQYF; CDR3nt: TGCAGCGTTGTCCGACAGGGAGGTGAAGAGACCCAGTACTTC
abundance: NA; d_gene: TRBD1; v_gene: TRBV28; j_gene: TRBJ1-1; CDR3aa: CASRGQGGAFF; CDR3nt: TGTGCCAGCAGGGGACAGGGAGGAGCTTTCTTT
abundance: few; d_gene: TRBD2; v_gene: TRBV7-8; j_gene: TRBJ2-1; CDR3aa: CASTGGPGAYNEQFF; CDR3nt: TGTGCCAGCACGGGAGGGCCTGGCGCCTACAATGAGCAGTTCTTC
abundance: NA; d_gene: NA; v_gene: TRBV11-2; j_gene: TRBJ2-3; CDR3aa: CASSFELARTDTQYF; CDR3nt: TGTGCCAGCAGCTTCGAACTAGCTCGCACAGATACGCAGTATTTT
abundance: NA; d_gene: NA; v_gene: TRBV30; j_gene: TRBJ2-3; CDR3aa: CAWSGDNPSTDTQYF; CDR3nt: TGTGCCTGGAGTGGGGACAACCCAAGCACAGATACGCAGTATTTT
abundance: NA; d_gene: NA; v_gene: TRBV25-1; j_gene: TRBJ2-7; CDR3aa: CASSAGGEVPYF; CDR3nt: TGTGCCAGCAGCGCAGGGGGGGAAGTGCCGTACTTC
abundance: NA; d_gene: TRBD2; v_gene: TRBV30; j_gene: TRBJ2-3; CDR3aa: CAWIASGSTDTQYF; CDR3nt: TGTGCCTGGATAGCTAGCGGGAGCACAGATACGCAGTATTTT
abundance: NA; d_gene: NA; v_gene: TRBV6-1; j_gene: TRBJ2-2; CDR3aa: CASGPPSNTGELFF; CDR3nt: TGTGCCAGCGGTCCACCGTCGAACACCGGGGAGCTGTTTTTT
abundance: NA; d_gene: NA; v_gene: TRBV9; j_gene: TRBJ2-7; CDR3aa: CASSVMDTAYSYEQYF; CDR3nt: TGTGCCAGCAGCGTTATGGACACTGCCTACTCCTACGAGCAGTACTTC
abundance: NA; d_gene: NA; v_gene: TRBV9; j_gene: TRBJ1-4; CDR3aa: CASSVGDGTANEKLFF; CDR3nt: TGTGCCAGCAGCGTAGGGGACGGGACTGCTAATGAAAAACTGTTTTTT
abundance: NA; d_gene: NA; v_gene: TRBV5-6; j_gene: TRBJ1-2; CDR3aa: CASSLADGISGYTF; CDR3nt: TGTGCCAGCAGCTTGGCCGACGGGATCTCTGGCTACACCTTC
abundance: NA; d_gene: NA; v_gene: TRBV2; j_gene: TRBJ2-7; CDR3aa: CASSEALGYEQYF; CDR3nt: TGTGCCAGCAGTGAAGCGCTGGGGTACGAGCAGTACTTC
abundance: NA; d_gene: TRBD2; v_gene: TRBV27; j_gene: TRBJ2-2; CDR3aa: CASSRLAANTGELFF; CDR3nt: TGTGCCAGCAGTCGACTAGCGGCGAACACCGGGGAGCTGTTTTTT
abundance: few; d_gene: NA; v_gene: TRBV7-3; j_gene: TRBJ1-2; CDR3aa: CASSRDSNYGYTF; CDR3nt: TGTGCCAGCAGCCGCGACAGCAACTATGGCTACACCTTC
abundance: NA; d_gene: NA; v_gene: TRBV4-2; j_gene: TRBJ1-1; CDR3aa: CASSQEGGAGVAFF; CDR3nt: TGTGCCAGCAGCCAAGAGGGAGGGGCCGGGGTAGCTTTCTTT
abundance: NA; d_gene: NA; v_gene: TRBV7-7; j_gene: TRBJ2-5; CDR3aa: CASAGAGETQYF; CDR3nt: TGTGCCAGCGCAGGGGCTGGTGAGACCCAGTACTTC
abundance: NA; d_gene: NA; v_gene: TRBV18; j_gene: TRBJ1-4; CDR3aa: CASSPDIATNEKLFF; CDR3nt: TGTGCCAGCTCACCGGACATCGCAACTAATGAAAAACTGTTTTTT
abundance: NA; d_gene: NA; v_gene: TRBV7-9; j_gene: TRBJ1-1; CDR3aa: CASSFGVPNTEAFF; CDR3nt: TGTGCCAGCAGCTTTGGGGTCCCGAACACTGAAGCTTTCTTT
abundance: NA; d_gene: NA; v_gene: TRBV19; j_gene: TRBJ1-4; CDR3aa: CASSPGVARIRLFF; CDR3nt: TGTGCCAGTAGCCCCGGGGTCGCTCGCATTAGGCTGTTTTTT
abundance: few; d_gene: TRBD2; v_gene: TRBV7-2; j_gene: TRBJ2-7; CDR3aa: CASSLGGGSSVEQYF; CDR3nt: TGTGCCAGCAGCTTAGGGGGCGGGAGTTCTGTCGAGCAGTACTTC
abundance: NA; d_gene: NA; v_gene: TRBV14; j_gene: TRBJ1-2; CDR3aa: CASSQGFTTNYGYTF; CDR3nt: TGTGCCAGCAGCCAAGGGTTCACAACTAACTATGGCTACACCTTC
abundance: NA; d_gene: NA; v_gene: TRBV14; j_gene: TRBJ2-5; CDR3aa: CASSQAGAETQYF; CDR3nt: TGTGCCAGCAGCCAAGCCGGGGCGGAGACCCAGTACTTC
abundance: NA; d_gene: TRBD1; v_gene: TRBV18; j_gene: TRBJ1-1; CDR3aa: CASSPQSGTGNTEAFF; CDR3nt: TGTGCCAGCTCACCACAATCTGGGACAGGAAACACTGAAGCTTTCTTT
abundance: NA; d_gene: TRBD1; v_gene: TRBV5-4; j_gene: TRBJ2-7; CDR3aa: CASSLAPGTGREQYF; CDR3nt: TGTGCCAGCAGCTTGGCCCCCGGGACAGGAAGGGAGCAGTACTTC
abundance: NA; d_gene: NA; v_gene: TRBV19; j_gene: TRBJ1-5; CDR3aa: CASRTGNQPQHF; CDR3nt: TGTGCCAGTAGGACAGGTAATCAGCCCCAGCATTTT
abundance: few; d_gene: TRBD2; v_gene: TRBV11-1; j_gene: TRBJ2-3; CDR3aa: CASSATGTSNTDTQYF; CDR3nt: TGTGCCAGCAGCGCGACCGGGACTAGTAATACAGATACGCAGTATTTT
abundance: NA; d_gene: TRBD2; v_gene: TRBV7-6; j_gene: TRBJ2-1; CDR3aa: CASSLAGGLAGGPNEQFF; CDR3nt: TGTGCCAGCAGCTTAGCCGGAGGACTAGCGGGAGGGCCTAATGAGCAGTTCTTC
abundance: NA; d_gene: NA; v_gene: TRBV28; j_gene: TRBJ2-2; CDR3aa: CASTQFGTGELFF; CDR3nt: TGTGCCAGCACCCAATTTGGGACCGGGGAGCTGTTTTTT
abundance: NA; d_gene: TRBD1; v_gene: TRBV5-1; j_gene: TRBJ2-1; CDR3aa: CASSFTPGGLEQFF; CDR3nt: TGCGCCAGCAGCTTTACACCAGGGGGCCTTGAGCAGTTCTTC
abundance: NA; d_gene: NA; v_gene: TRBV2; j_gene: TRBJ2-3; CDR3aa: CASRGISGTDTQYF; CDR3nt: TGTGCCAGCAGAGGTATTAGCGGCACAGATACGCAGTATTTT
abundance: NA; d_gene: TRBD2; v_gene: TRBV2; j_gene: TRBJ2-3; CDR3aa: CASSGWEGSTDTQYF; CDR3nt: TGTGCCAGCAGTGGGTGGGAGGGAAGCACAGATACGCAGTATTTT
abundance: NA; d_gene: TRBD2; v_gene: TRBV9; j_gene: TRBJ2-1; CDR3aa: CASSVGVGTSGRNEQFF; CDR3nt: TGTGCCAGCAGCGTAGGAGTGGGGACTAGCGGGAGGAATGAGCAGTTCTTC
abundance: NA; d_gene: NA; v_gene: TRBV11-2; j_gene: TRBJ2-7; CDR3aa: CASSSSGTSFVGEQYF; CDR3nt: TGTGCCAGCAGCTCCTCCGGGACATCTTTTGTCGGCGAGCAGTACTTC
abundance: NA; d_gene: TRBD2; v_gene: TRBV4-2; j_gene: TRBJ2-3; CDR3aa: CASSRGAGVGGDTQYF; CDR3nt: TGTGCCAGCAGCCGAGGAGCGGGAGTGGGTGGAGATACGCAGTATTTT
abundance: few; d_gene: NA; v_gene: TRBV7-2; j_gene: TRBJ2-7; CDR3aa: CASSLELTGFFNEQYF; CDR3nt: TGTGCCAGCAGCTTAGAGCTCACGGGATTTTTCAACGAGCAGTACTTC
abundance: NA; d_gene: TRBD2; v_gene: TRBV29-1; j_gene: TRBJ2-7; CDR3aa: CSVGGAGVGYEQYF; CDR3nt: TGCAGCGTTGGCGGAGCGGGAGTCGGGTACGAGCAGTACTTC
abundance: NA; d_gene: TRBD1; v_gene: TRBV2; j_gene: TRBJ2-7; CDR3aa: CASSVDRGYEQYF; CDR3nt: TGTGCCAGCAGTGTGGACAGGGGGTACGAGCAGTACTTC
abundance: NA; d_gene: TRBD2; v_gene: TRBV4-3; j_gene: TRBJ2-1; CDR3aa: CASSQASSGYYNEQFF; CDR3nt: TGCGCCAGCAGCCAAGCGTCTAGCGGCTATTACAATGAGCAGTTCTTC
abundance: NA; d_gene: TRBD2; v_gene: TRBV11-1; j_gene: TRBJ2-1; CDR3aa: CASSSFSGRAVGEQFF; CDR3nt: TGTGCCAGCAGCTCATTTAGCGGGAGGGCCGTAGGTGAGCAGTTCTTC
abundance: NA; d_gene: TRBD2; v_gene: TRBV18; j_gene: TRBJ2-1; CDR3aa: CASSVLSGGAYNEQFF; CDR3nt: TGTGCCAGCTCAGTCCTTAGCGGGGGAGCCTACAATGAGCAGTTCTTC
abundance: NA; d_gene: NA; v_gene: TRBV27; j_gene: TRBJ1-3; CDR3aa: CASSLSAGRNTIYF; CDR3nt: TGTGCCAGCAGTTTATCGGCAGGCCGAAACACCATATATTTT
abundance: NA; d_gene: TRBD1; v_gene: TRBV5-1; j_gene: TRBJ1-1; CDR3aa: CASSPDRVGTEAFF; CDR3nt: TGCGCCAGCAGTCCGGACAGGGTGGGTACTGAAGCTTTCTTT
abundance: NA; d_gene: NA; v_gene: TRBV28; j_gene: TRBJ1-2; CDR3aa: CASSSYGYTF; CDR3nt: TGTGCCAGCAGTTCATACGGCTACACCTTC
abundance: once; d_gene: NA; v_gene: TRBV6-5; j_gene: TRBJ1-3; CDR3aa: CASSQQISGNTIYF; CDR3nt: TGTGCCAGCAGTCAGCAGATCTCTGGAAACACCATATATTTT
abundance: NA; d_gene: NA; v_gene: TRBV6-1; j_gene: TRBJ1-5; CDR3aa: CASSEALGGQPQHF; CDR3nt: TGTGCCAGCAGTGAAGCGCTAGGGGGTCAGCCCCAGCATTTT